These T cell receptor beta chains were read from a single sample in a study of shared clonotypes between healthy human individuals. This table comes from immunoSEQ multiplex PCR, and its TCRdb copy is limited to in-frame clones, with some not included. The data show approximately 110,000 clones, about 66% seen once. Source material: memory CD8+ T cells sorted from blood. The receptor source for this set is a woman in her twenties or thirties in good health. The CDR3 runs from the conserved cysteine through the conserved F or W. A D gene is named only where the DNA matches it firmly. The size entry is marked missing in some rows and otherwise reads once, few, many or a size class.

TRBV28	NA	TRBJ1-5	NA	CASSSSGVSNQPQHF	TGTGCCAGCAGCTCCTCAGGGGTCTCCAATCAGCCCCAGCATTTT
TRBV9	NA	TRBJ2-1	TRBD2	CASSTSGRASNEQFF	TGTGCCAGCAGCACCAGCGGGAGGGCTAGCAATGAGCAGTTCTTC
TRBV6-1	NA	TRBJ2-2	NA	CAISDPFLTSSGELFF	TGTGCCATCAGTGACCCATTTTTAACTAGCTCCGGGGAGCTGTTTTTT
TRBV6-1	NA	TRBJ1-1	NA	CASSEIRGGEAFF	TGTGCCAGCAGTGAAATCAGGGGTGGTGAAGCTTTCTTT
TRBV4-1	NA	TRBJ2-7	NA	CASSQPDYEQYF	TGCGCCAGCAGCCAACCCGATTACGAGCAGTACTTC
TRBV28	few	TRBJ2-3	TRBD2	CASSSRGGGRDTDTQYF	TGTGCCAGCAGTTCTCGGGGGGGCGGAAGAGACACAGATACGCAGTATTTT
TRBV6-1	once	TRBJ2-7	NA	CASSEAGGPYEQYF	TGTGCCAGCAGTGAAGCAGGGGGGCCCTACGAGCAGTACTTC
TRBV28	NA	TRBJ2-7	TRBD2	CASSSPSGSTYEQYF	TGTGCCAGCAGTTCCCCTAGCGGGAGTACCTACGAGCAGTACTTC
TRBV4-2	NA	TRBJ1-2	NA	CASSQGVTGIIDGYTF	TGTGCCAGCAGCCAAGGGGTCACAGGGATTATTGATGGCTACACCTTC
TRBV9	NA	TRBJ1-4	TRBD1	CASSGTGGTNEKLFF	TGTGCCAGCAGCGGCACAGGGGGTACTAATGAAAAACTGTTTTTT
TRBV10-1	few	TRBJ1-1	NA	CASRYKAFF	TGCGCCAGCAGGTATAAAGCTTTCTTT
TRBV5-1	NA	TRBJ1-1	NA	CASSWDGRNTEAFF	TGCGCCAGCAGCTGGGACGGCAGGAACACTGAAGCTTTCTTT
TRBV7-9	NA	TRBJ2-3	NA	CASSRRTSRTDTQYF	TGTGCCAGCAGCCGCCGGACGTCTAGAACCGATACGCAGTATTTT
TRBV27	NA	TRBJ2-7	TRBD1	CASSTRTGLAYEQYF	TGTGCCAGCAGTACGCGGACAGGGTTAGCTTACGAGCAGTACTTC
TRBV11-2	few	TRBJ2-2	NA	CASSSIRGGSPGELFF	TGTGCCAGCAGCTCAATCAGGGGAGGTAGCCCCGGGGAGCTGTTTTTT
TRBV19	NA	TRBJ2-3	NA	CASSISSVYTDTQYF	TGTGCCAGTAGTATTTCCAGCGTTTACACAGATACGCAGTATTTT
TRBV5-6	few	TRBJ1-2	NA	CASTLGGNYGYTF	TGTGCCAGCACCCTTGGGGGGAACTATGGCTACACCTTC
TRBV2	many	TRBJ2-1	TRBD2	CASGSSGYNEQFF	TGTGCCAGCGGGTCTAGCGGATACAATGAGCAGTTCTTC
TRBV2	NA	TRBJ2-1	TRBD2	CASRYAGTSKFF	TGTGCCAGCAGGTACGCCGGGACTAGCAAGTTCTTC
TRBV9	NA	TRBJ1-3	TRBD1	CASSRQGARGNTIYF	TGTGCCAGCAGCCGTCAGGGGGCGAGAGGAAACACCATATATTTT
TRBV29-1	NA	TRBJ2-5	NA	CSVEGARVGTQYF	TGCAGCGTTGAAGGTGCCCGGGTTGGGACCCAGTACTTC
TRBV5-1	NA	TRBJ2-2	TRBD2	CASSLAGSGANTGELFF	TGCGCCAGCAGCTTGGCCGGTAGCGGGGCGAACACCGGGGAGCTGTTTTTT
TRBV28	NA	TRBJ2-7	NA	CASRPGAGEAYEQYF	TGTGCCAGCAGACCTGGGGCAGGGGAAGCGTACGAGCAGTACTTC
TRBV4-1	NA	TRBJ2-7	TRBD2	CASSQVEESGSYEQYF	TGCGCCAGCAGCCAAGTTGAGGAGAGCGGGAGCTACGAGCAGTACTTC
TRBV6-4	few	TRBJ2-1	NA	CASSEGSNNEQFF	TGTGCCAGCAGTGAAGGGTCGAACAATGAGCAGTTCTTC
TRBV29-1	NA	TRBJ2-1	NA	CSVGGGSYNEQFF	TGCAGCGTGGGGGGAGGCTCGTACAATGAGCAGTTCTTC
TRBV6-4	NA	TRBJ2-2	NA	CASSDDGNTGELFF	TGTGCCAGCAGTGACGATGGGAACACCGGGGAGCTGTTTTTT
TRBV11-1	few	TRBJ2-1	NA	CASSLDGWANEQFF	TGTGCCAGCAGCTTAGATGGATGGGCGAATGAGCAGTTCTTC
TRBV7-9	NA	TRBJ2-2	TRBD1	CASSTYRGARGTGELFF	TGTGCCAGCAGCACCTACAGGGGGGCCCGGGGCACCGGGGAGCTGTTTTTT
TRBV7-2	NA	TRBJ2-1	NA	CASSLDWEGTYNEQFF	TGTGCCAGCAGCTTAGATTGGGAAGGGACCTACAATGAGCAGTTCTTC
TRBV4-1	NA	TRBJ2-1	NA	CASSQETGLYNEQFF	TGCGCCAGCAGCCAAGAAACGGGCCTATACAATGAGCAGTTCTTC
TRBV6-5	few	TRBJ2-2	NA	CASSYSRRTNTGELFF	TGTGCCAGCAGTTACTCGAGGCGGACGAACACCGGGGAGCTGTTTTTT
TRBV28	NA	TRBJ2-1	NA	CASSPGRAGSEQFF	TGTGCCAGCAGTCCCGGTCGGGCGGGAAGTGAGCAGTTCTTC
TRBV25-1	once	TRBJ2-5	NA	CASIGWGVDGDKTQYF	TGTGCCAGCATAGGATGGGGCGTGGATGGAGATAAGACCCAGTACTTC
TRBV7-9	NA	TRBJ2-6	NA	CASSNLRQSRANVLTF	TGTGCCAGCAGCAACCTCAGACAAAGTCGGGCCAACGTCCTGACTTTC
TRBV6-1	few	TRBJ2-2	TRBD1	CASSETGETGELFF	TGTGCCAGCAGTGAGACAGGGGAGACCGGGGAGCTGTTTTTT
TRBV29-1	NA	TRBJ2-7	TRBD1	CSVGEGGTGEDEQYF	TGCAGCGTTGGGGAAGGCGGGACAGGGGAAGACGAGCAGTACTTC
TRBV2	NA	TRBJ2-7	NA	CASSDEAGRFYEQYF	TGTGCCAGCAGTGATGAGGCGGGAAGGTTTTACGAGCAGTACTTC
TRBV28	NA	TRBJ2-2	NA	CASSISTYNTGELFF	TGTGCCAGCAGTATTAGCACATACAACACCGGGGAGCTGTTTTTT
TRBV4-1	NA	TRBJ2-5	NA	CASSQLVEGETQYF	TGCGCCAGCAGCCAACTAGTCGAGGGGGAGACCCAGTACTTC
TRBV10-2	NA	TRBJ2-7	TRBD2	CASIGTSGRAVREQYF	TGCGCCAGCATAGGGACTAGCGGGAGGGCCGTTAGAGAGCAGTACTTC
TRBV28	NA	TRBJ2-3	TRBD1	CASSLGTGVTDTQYF	TGTGCCAGCAGTTTGGGGACAGGGGTCACAGATACGCAGTATTTT
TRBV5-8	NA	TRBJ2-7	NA	CASRGRRGAYEQYF	TGTGCCAGCAGAGGGAGAAGGGGCGCCTACGAGCAGTACTTC
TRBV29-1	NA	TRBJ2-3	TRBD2	CSVRRLAGPTDTQYF	TGCAGCGTCCGAAGACTAGCGGGACCCACAGATACGCAGTATTTT
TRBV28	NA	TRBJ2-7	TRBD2	CASSFGGSVHEQYF	TGTGCCAGCAGTTTCGGCGGGAGTGTCCACGAGCAGTACTTC
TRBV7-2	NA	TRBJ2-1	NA	CASSLVGVGEQFF	TGTGCCAGCAGCTTAGTTGGGGTAGGTGAGCAGTTCTTC
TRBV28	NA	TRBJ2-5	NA	CASSFRQTQYF	TGTGCCAGCAGTTTTAGACAGACCCAGTACTTC